This TCR beta chain was sequenced during a study of Tregs in tolerant kidney transplant recipients. Sequenced by immunoSEQ multiplex PCR; TCRdb stores in-frame clones only, minus some. The sample consists of around 61,000 clones, around 82% of them appearing once. Germline assignment: CDR1 MNHEY and CDR2 SMNVEV (reference sequence). The J segment lost 3 bases and the V segment lost 5 bases, leaving 12 bases of the junction unmatched. This CDR3 comprises 17 residues. Notes on the study in general: This study did not directly address biological reproducibility. The small number of patients limits these findings pending further validation. The most relevant donor-specific Treg TCRbeta repertoire apparently came from expansion with activated donor B cells.

The sample holds one count of this clone. Its specificity is not known. The chain couples TRBV27 to TRBJ2-3; 9 nucleotides match TRBD2. Source material: CD4+ T cells from blood. The clonotype was recovered from a human donor in good health. CDR3 coding DNA: TGTGCCAGCAGTGTCGCGGGAGGGCCGGTAGGGACAGATACGCAGTATTTT. Its protein product is CASSVAGGPVGTDTQYF.